This TCR beta chain was captured in a study of PD-1 blockade in classical Hodgkin lymphoma. General study results and limits: Relapsed/refractory patients reportedly had lower baseline diversity than newly diagnosed patients. Complete responders started with a diversity level that resembled newly diagnosed patients at baseline.

Time point in this sample: cycle 4 day 1 (C4D1), after around six weeks of nivolumab. Exposure to brentuximab vedotin varied, and each patient had relapsed following autologous stem cell transplantation. Patients showed best responses of complete response, partial response or progressive disease. Assay used: immunoSEQ multiplex PCR; TCRdb lists only in-frame clones, some missing. The profile covers more than 85,000 clones, with approximately 90% appearing a single time and around 19% taken by the ten largest. V was trimmed by 2 bases and J by 3 bases, leaving 14 bases between them. This CDR3 has 15 residues. CDR1 and CDR2 from the germline V gene are KGHSH and LQKENI. Points on this clone: Its specificity is not known.

The input for sequencing was peripheral blood mononuclear cells (PBMCs), taken before the fourth cycle of nivolumab. The source of this sequence is a human donor with classical Hodgkin lymphoma. This chain uses TRBV18 with TRBJ2-7; the D call may be TRBD1 or TRBD2 (5 bases each). CDR3 residues: CASSPGTFPRYEQYF. The CDR3 DNA reads TGTGCCAGCTCACCAGGGACGTTTCCCCGCTACGAGCAGTACTTC.